One and the same sample provided the 25 T cell receptor beta chains below, sequenced in a study of OX40 agonist ivuxolimab in advanced cancers. Sequencing was performed with immunoSEQ multiplex PCR; in TCRdb, only in-frame clones are kept and a portion is missing. The repertoire includes about 48,000 clones, roughly 77% of them detected once, and roughly 7% sits in the top ten. The input for sequencing was CD4+ or CD8+ T cells sorted from blood, taken in a trial of the OX40 agonist ivuxolimab. These receptors all stem from an adult with an advanced solid tumor such as melanoma, head and neck, liver or kidney cancer.

Only a few counts were recorded for this clone. The rearrangement links TRBV30 to TRBJ1-6, with 7 bases matching TRBD1. The V gene's germline CDR1 is GTSNPN and CDR2 SVGIG (reference sequence). There are 13 residues in the CDR3. V dropped 4 bases and J dropped 7; count of bases not matched to a gene: 4. The chain's CDR3 is CAWTKGANSPLHF. The CDR3 nucleotides read TGTGCCTGGACTAAGGGGGCAAATTCACCCCTCCACTTT.

The chain has TRBV6-1 and TRBJ1-5; no definite D call. The CDR3 loop spans 11 amino acids. The V end was cut by 8 bases, the J end by 2 bases, with 4 bases between. Germline V gives CDR1 MNHNS, CDR2 SASEGT. This CDR3 reads CASQGNQPQHF. The CDR3 bases are TGTGCCAGCCAGGGCAATCAGCCCCAGCATTTT.

The genes are TRBV7-2 and TRBJ2-1; weak D call: TRBD2 (5 bases). There are 16 residues in the CDR3. Germline lookup yields CDR1 SGHTA and CDR2 FQGNSA. V was trimmed by 1 base and J by 4 bases, leaving 14 bases between them. The CDR3 sequence: CASSLGGLASYNEQFF. CDR3 in DNA: TGTGCCAGCAGCTTAGGAGGCCTAGCCTCATACAATGAGCAGTTCTTC.

CDR3 coding DNA: TGCGCCAGCAGCTCGGCAGCGAACACTGAAGCTTTCTTT. This encodes CASSSAANTEAFF. The chain has TRBV5-1 and TRBJ1-1; D not certain. Deletions cut 3 bases from V and 1 base from J, with 7 bases between. This CDR3 has 13 amino acids. Per the germline V gene, CDR1 is SGHRS and CDR2 is YFSETQ.

J is TRBJ2-7 and V is TRBV27; no reliable D call. V gave up 0 bases and J gave up 0 bases, with 9 bases separating them. The germline V gene encodes CDR1 MNHEY and CDR2 SMNVEV (reference sequence). CDR3 length: 15 residues. In DNA, the CDR3 is TGTGCCAGCAGTTTATCGGCCTCGATCTCCTACGAGCAGTACTTC. It yields the protein CASSLSASISYEQYF.

The CDR3 coding sequence is TGTGCCTGGAGCCCCCTAGGTCAGGGCGGCTATGGCTACACCTTC. This codes for CAWSPLGQGGYGYTF. V gene TRBV30 combines with J gene TRBJ1-2; TRBD1 might be the D (5 bases). Germline CDR1 GTSNPN, CDR2 SVGIG (reference sequence). V was shortened by 3 bases and J by 4 bases, with 18 bases between the two germline ends. The CDR3 sequence is 15 residues long. Using reference TRBV30 and TRBJ1-2 for the parts outside the CDR3, the full variable domain is SQTIHQWPATLVQPVGSPLSLECTVEGTSNPNLYWYRQAAGRGLQLLFYSVGIGQISSEVPQNLSASRPQDRQFILSSKKLLLSDSGFYLCAWSPLGQGGYGYTFGSGTRLTVV.

The chain is built from TRBV30 and TRBJ2-7, with a weak D call TRBD2 (5 bases). V lost 0 bases, J lost 0 bases, and 6 bases lay in between. In germline, CDR1 is GTSNPN, CDR2 SVGIG (reference sequence). The CDR3 length is 13 residues. As DNA, the CDR3 is TGTGCCTGGAGTGTAGACTACTCCTACGAGCAGTACTTC. Protein product: CAWSVDYSYEQYF.

The rearrangement joins TRBV6-5 to TRBJ1-5, with D uncertain. This CDR3 spans 14 amino acids. Per germline, CDR1 MNHEY and CDR2 SVGAGI. Trimming took 0 bases from V and 3 from J, leaving 6 bases between them. CDR3 in DNA: TGTGCCAGCAGTTACTCGCAGGTCAATCAGCCCCAGCATTTT. Its translation is CASSYSQVNQPQHF.

A single count supports this clone. The sample contains more than one DNA sequence encoding this CDR3. The chain has TRBV18 and TRBJ2-5; the D is unclear. This CDR3 region has 12 residues. Germline values: CDR1 KGHSH, CDR2 LQKENI. V was shortened by 3 bases and J by 0 bases, with 2 bases between the two germline ends. CDR3 sequence reads: CASSPYQETQYF. The CDR3 DNA reads as TGTGCCAGCTCACCGTACCAAGAGACCCAGTACTTC.

The CDR3 DNA is TGCGCCAGCAGCGTGATGGCTAGCGGGAGAGTAAATGAGCAGTTCTTC. As protein: CASSVMASGRVNEQFF. The chain links TRBV5-1 to TRBJ2-1, with 10 bases lining up with TRBD2. CDR3 length: 16 amino acids. The V gene end was trimmed by 4 bases and the J gene end by 7 bases; junction bases not matched to a gene: 11. CDR1 and CDR2 (germline): SGHRS, YFSETQ.

This clone occurred a few times. V is TRBV30 and J is TRBJ1-1; no clear D. V shed 8 bases and J shed 10 bases, with 20 bases lying between them. Germline values: CDR1 GTSNPN, CDR2 SVGIG (reference sequence). The CDR3 is 12 amino acids. The CDR3 nucleotides read TGTGCCGGCGGGGAGCCAGCAGCAAGAGCTTTCTTT. Protein: CAGGEPAARAFF. Filled out from reference TRBV30 and TRBJ1-1, the complete variable domain reads SQTIHQWPATLVQPVGSPLSLECTVEGTSNPNLYWYRQAAGRGLQLLFYSVGIGQISSEVPQNLSASRPQDRQFILSSKKLLLSDSGFYLCAGGEPAARAFFGQGTRLTVV.

The V and J genes are TRBV11-2 and TRBJ1-4; the match to TRBD1 covers 7 bases. V was clipped by 0 bases and J by 11 bases; unmatched bases: 6. The germline V gene encodes CDR1 SGHAT and CDR2 FQNNGV. The CDR3 covers 14 residues. The CDR3 nucleotides are TGTGCCAGCAGCTTAGACAGGGGGGTAGACAAACTGTTTTTT. It encodes CASSLDRGVDKLFF.

The chain employs TRBV27 and TRBJ2-1; maybe TRBD2 (7 bases). This CDR3 region has 17 residues. Trimming stripped 8 bases from V and 6 bases from J, with 26 bases between. The germline gives CDR1 MNHEY, CDR2 SMNVEV (reference sequence). In DNA, the CDR3 is TGTGCCAGCCACTGGGGGGCGGTGGGAGGGGCGGCCAATGAGCAGTTCTTC. Protein: CASHWGAVGGAANEQFF.

The rearrangement links TRBV6-1 to TRBJ1-2; maybe TRBD1 (5 bases). The CDR3 loop spans 13 amino acids. Deletions cut 8 bases from V and 4 bases from J, with 14 bases between. Looked up from germline, CDR1 is MNHNS and CDR2 is SASEGT. The CDR3 DNA reads TGTGCCAGCGGGGGGATCTCGGGCTATGGCTACACCTTC. Its protein product is CASGGISGYGYTF.

The chain has TRBV7-2 and TRBJ1-5; 11 nucleotides match TRBD1. V shed 5 bases, J shed 4 bases, and the junction held 4 bases outside the gene matches. Germline CDR1 and CDR2: SGHTA and FQGNSA. The CDR3 has 15 residues. CDR3 in DNA: TGTGCCAGCAGCAGGGGACAGGGGGGTAATCAGCCCCAGCATTTT. Translation gives CASSRGQGGNQPQHF.

The chain links TRBV18 to TRBJ2-1; D possibly corresponds to TRBD2 (6 bases). The CDR3 extends over 15 amino acids. From germline, CDR1 is KGHSH and CDR2 LQKENI. V shed 4 bases and J shed 2 bases, with 12 bases lying between them. The CDR3 sequence: CASSLLAAPYNEQFF. CDR3 DNA sequence: TGTGCCAGCTCACTATTAGCGGCCCCCTACAATGAGCAGTTCTTC.

The V call is TRBV6-1, the J call TRBJ2-7, with D perhaps given as TRBD1 or TRBD2 (5 bases each). The length of the CDR3 is 15 residues. The V and J ends lost 3 bases and 0 bases respectively, with 12 bases between them. Germline-derived CDR1 and CDR2 are MNHNS and SASEGT. CDR3 sequence (DNA): TGTGCCAGCAGTGAGTGGGACCTAAGCTCCTACGAGCAGTACTTC. Amino acids: CASSEWDLSSYEQYF.

The chain carries TRBV12-5 and TRBJ2-7; 11 bases are shared with TRBD2. V was clipped by 1 base and J by 4 bases; unmatched bases: 9. The germline gives CDR1 LGHNT, CDR2 FRNRAP. The CDR3 covers 17 residues. CDR3 nucleotides: TGTGCTAGTGGTTTGGGTAGCGGGAGGGGAACGGGATACGAGCAGTACTTC. It codes for CASGLGSGRGTGYEQYF.

This clone was observed a handful of times. This sequence joins TRBV16 and TRBJ2-3, with D hard to call. Germline lookup yields CDR1 KGHSY and CDR2 FQNENV. Trimming shortened V by 5 bases and J by 8 bases, and 11 bases separated the two germline ends. The length of the CDR3 is 12 residues. In nucleotides, the CDR3 is TGTGCCAGCAGCGAAAGGCGTTTTACGCAGTATTTT. Amino acids: CASSERRFTQYF. Drawing the rest from reference TRBV16 and TRBJ2-3, the complete variable domain is GEEVAQTPKHLVRGEGQKAKLYCAPIKGHSYVFWYQQVLKNEFKFLISFQNENVFDETGMPKERFSAKCLPNSPCSLEIQATKLEDSAVYFCASSERRFTQYFGPGTRLTVL.

The chain is built from TRBV19 and TRBJ2-7; 10 bases are shared with TRBD2. This CDR3 region has 15 residues. After removal of 3 bases from V and 2 bases from J, the junction contained 4 bases not matched to a gene. From germline, CDR1 is LNHDA and CDR2 SQIVND (reference sequence). CDR3 DNA sequence: TGTGCCAGTAGTATCCGGACTAGCGGTACCTACGAGCAGTACTTC. It yields the protein CASSIRTSGTYEQYF.

V and J are TRBV6-6 and TRBJ2-7; the D is unclear. This CDR3 is 13 amino acids long. Germline V gives CDR1 MNHNY, CDR2 SVGAGI (reference sequence). V lost 6 bases to trimming and J lost 5 bases, with 14 bases between them. The CDR3 here is CASSLQGRHEQYF. The DNA for the CDR3 is TGTGCCAGCAGCCTTCAAGGTAGACACGAGCAGTACTTC.

Here the CDR3 DNA reads TGTGCCAGCAGCCCTAATAGCAATCAGCCCCAGCATTTT. It yields the protein CASSPNSNQPQHF. This chain links TRBV7-9 with TRBJ1-5; D is unresolved. CDR3 length: 13 residues. The V end was cut by 5 bases, the J end by 0 bases, with 5 bases between. Germline loops: CDR1 SEHNR, CDR2 FQNEAQ (reference sequence).

The rearrangement uses TRBV30 and TRBJ2-2; no reliable D call. The V gene's germline CDR1 is GTSNPN and CDR2 SVGIG (reference sequence). V lost 0 bases and J lost 6, with 2 bases in between. This CDR3 is 11 amino acids long. The CDR3 nucleotides read TGTGCCTGGAGTGTACCCGGGGAGCTGTTTTTT. It specifies CAWSVPGELFF.

The table lists this clone with a few counts. V usage is TRBV5-1 and J usage is TRBJ1-1, with D possibly being TRBD1 (6 bases). The germline V and J ends were trimmed by 3 bases and 2 bases, with 11 bases remaining between them. CDR1 and CDR2 (germline): SGHRS, YFSETQ. The CDR3 has 14 residues. DNA of the CDR3: TGCGCCAGCAGCTCACAGGGCGCCAACACTGAAGCTTTCTTT. This codes for CASSSQGANTEAFF.

The chain uses TRBV7-2 and TRBJ2-5; possibly TRBD1 or TRBD2 for D (5 bases each). Germline V gene data show CDR1 as SGHTA and CDR2 as FQGNSA. V was shortened by 4 bases and J by 9 bases, with 15 bases between the two germline ends. The CDR3 is 13 amino acids. The CDR3 sequence: CASSSGTPGPQYF. CDR3 sequence (DNA): TGTGCCAGCAGCTCCGGGACCCCCGGCCCCCAGTACTTC.